This TCR beta chain was captured by sequencing in a study of post-analysis software for immune sequencing data. Notes on the study in general: Higher frequency in patients than in controls was seen for roughly 5 TRBV segments, with TRBV5-6, TRBV5-1 and TRBV20-1 among them. Pronounced co-clustering by F measure was evident among identically batched samples.

Unique molecular identifiers featured in each of the TCR beta cDNA libraries. Roughly 0.5 million cDNA molecules were obtained from around 1 to 9.1 million T cells. TCRdb recomputed calls from the PCR reads with MiXCR, one row per CDR3 protein. This sample yields 170,000 or so distinct CDR3 sequences, of which 25% to 35% are seen a single time; about 1.4% belongs to the top ten. V lost 4 bases, J lost 3 bases, and 13 bases lay in between. Germline lookup yields CDR1 KGHDR and CDR2 SFDVKD. The CDR3 sequence is 15 residues long. At least ten counts were recorded for this clonotype. Its specificity is unknown.

The sample comprised blood. The gene calls are TRBV24-1 and TRBJ2-3, with D possibly being TRBD2 (6 bases). The origin of this receptor is a girl aged 10-17 years with multiple sclerosis. CDR3 coding DNA: TGTGCCACCAGTGAAGAGATCGGGAGTACAGATACGCAGTATTTT. Protein sequence: CATSEEIGSTDTQYF.